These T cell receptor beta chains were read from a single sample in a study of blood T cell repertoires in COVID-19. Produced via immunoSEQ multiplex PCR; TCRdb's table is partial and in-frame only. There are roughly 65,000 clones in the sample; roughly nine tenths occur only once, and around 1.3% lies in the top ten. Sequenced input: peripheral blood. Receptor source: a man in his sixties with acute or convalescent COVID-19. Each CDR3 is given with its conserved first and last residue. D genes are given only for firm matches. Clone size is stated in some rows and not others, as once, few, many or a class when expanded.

CASSPGTGRNSPLHF | TGCGCCAGCAGCCCTGGGACAGGGAGGAATTCACCCCTCCACTTT | TRBD1 | TRBJ1-6 | TRBV5-1 | NA
CASSQDRNYLNEQFF | TGTGCCAGCAGCCAAGATCGCAACTACCTCAATGAGCAGTTCTTC | NA | TRBJ2-1 | TRBV3-1/TRBV3-2 | NA
CASTRPGYEKLFF | TGTGCCAGTACCCGCCCCGGGTATGAAAAACTGTTTTTT | NA | TRBJ1-4 | TRBV19 | NA
CASSPTDSRNEKLFF | TGCGCCAGCAGCCCAACGGACAGCCGGAATGAAAAACTGTTTTTT | NA | TRBJ1-4 | TRBV5-1 | NA
CASSLNSYQMNTEAFF | TGTGCCAGCAGCTTGAACAGTTACCAAATGAACACTGAAGCTTTCTTT | NA | TRBJ1-1 | TRBV5-6 | NA
CASTRGGAPLHF | TGTGCCAGCACACGTGGGGGGGCACCCCTCCACTTT | NA | TRBJ1-6 | TRBV12-3/TRBV12-4 | NA
CASSLSRLAGAYEQYF | TGTGCCAGCAGTTTAAGTAGGCTAGCGGGGGCCTACGAGCAGTACTTC | TRBD2 | TRBJ2-7 | TRBV27 | NA
CSVGAGGSYEQYF | TGCAGCGTTGGGGCAGGGGGCTCCTACGAGCAGTACTTC | TRBD1 | TRBJ2-7 | TRBV29-1 | NA
CASEQGDTQYF | TGTGCCAGCGAGCAGGGGGATACGCAGTATTTT | NA | TRBJ2-3 | TRBV27 | NA
CASSLQSSTSGKFSYEQYF | TGTGCCAGCAGCTTACAGAGTTCGACTAGCGGGAAATTCTCCTACGAGCAGTACTTC | TRBD2 | TRBJ2-7 | TRBV7-9 | NA
CASSPQPSYEQYF | TGTGCCAGCTCACCACAGCCTTCCTACGAGCAGTACTTC | NA | TRBJ2-7 | TRBV18 | once
CASSPDIRTLTGELFF | TGTGCCAGCAGCCCTGACATACGAACATTGACCGGGGAGCTGTTTTTT | NA | TRBJ2-2 | TRBV7-3 | NA
CASSVASEQFF | TGTGCCAGCAGCGTAGCTAGTGAGCAGTTCTTC | NA | TRBJ2-1 | TRBV9 | NA
CASSLWADQPQHF | TGTGCCAGCAGCTTATGGGCCGATCAGCCCCAGCATTTT | NA | TRBJ1-5 | TRBV7-9 | NA
CASSPPGPGGYTF | TGTGCCAGCAGTCCCCCAGGCCCCGGCGGCTACACCTTC | NA | TRBJ1-2 | TRBV25-1 | NA
CASSGTPHNSPLHF | TGTGCCAGTTCCGGGACACCCCATAATTCACCCCTCCACTTT | NA | TRBJ1-6 | TRBV28 | NA
CASSLDDVGGGGTDTQYF | TGTGCCAGCAGCTTAGATGACGTGGGCGGGGGGGGCACAGATACGCAGTATTTT | TRBD2 | TRBJ2-3 | TRBV11-2 | once
CASSDNVLSEAFF | TGTGCCAGCAGTGACAACGTTCTATCTGAAGCTTTCTTT | NA | TRBJ1-1 | TRBV6-1 | NA
CASSQDLGGRTYEQYF | TGCGCCAGCAGCCAAGATTTAGGCGGAAGGACCTACGAGCAGTACTTC | NA | TRBJ2-7 | TRBV4-1 | once
CATSALDNYNEQFF | TGCGCCACCAGCGCACTTGACAACTACAATGAGCAGTTCTTC | NA | TRBJ2-1 | TRBV5-1 | NA
CASSFTSGGADTQYF | TGTGCCAGCAGCTTCACTAGCGGGGGGGCAGATACGCAGTATTTT | TRBD2 | TRBJ2-3 | TRBV9 | NA
CASSESTGYEQYF | TGCGCCAGCAGTGAGTCGACAGGCTACGAGCAGTACTTC | NA | TRBJ2-7 | TRBV10-1 | NA
CASRQENTDTQYF | TGTGCCAGCCGACAGGAGAACACAGATACGCAGTATTTT | NA | TRBJ2-3 | TRBV6-5 | NA
CASSQWGGYTEAFF | TGTGCCAGCAGCCAGTGGGGAGGCTACACTGAAGCTTTCTTT | NA | TRBJ1-1 | TRBV3-1/TRBV3-2 | NA
CATSQGMKQPQHF | TGTGCCACCAGTCAGGGTATGAAGCAGCCCCAGCATTTT | NA | TRBJ1-5 | TRBV24-1 | NA
CASSLAPTDSPLHF | TGCGCCAGCAGCTTGGCCCCCACAGATTCACCCCTCCACTTT | NA | TRBJ1-6 | TRBV5-1 | once
CASTPEGNTEAFF | TGTGCCAGCACCCCCGAGGGGAACACTGAAGCTTTCTTT | NA | TRBJ1-1 | TRBV21-1 | NA
CASSPKTANTEAFF | TGCGCCAGCAGCCCAAAGACAGCGAACACTGAAGCTTTCTTT | NA | TRBJ1-1 | TRBV5-1 | NA
CASSPRGEGLLHF | TGTGCCAGCAGCCCTCGAGGCGAGGGCTTACTCCACTTT | NA | TRBJ1-6 | TRBV7-6 | NA
CASSVGGAGGVETQYF | TGTGCCAGCAGCGTAGGGGGGGCAGGGGGCGTAGAGACCCAGTACTTC | TRBD1 | TRBJ2-5 | TRBV9 | NA
CATSDPSGVGTDTQYF | TGTGCCACCAGTGACCCTAGCGGGGTTGGGACAGATACGCAGTATTTT | TRBD2 | TRBJ2-3 | TRBV24-1 | NA